This T cell receptor (beta chain) was sequenced during a study of OX40 agonist ivuxolimab in advanced cancers. Turning to this clone: Its antigen remains unknown.

Study outcomes and limitations: The investigators did not determine what antigen specificity the expanded peripheral T cells had. Some of the lowest clonal expansion was seen in partial responders at 0.1-3.0 mg/kg.

J gave up 11 bases and V 6 bases, and 17 bases lay outside the gene matches. This CDR3 region has 15 residues. CDR1 is SNHLY, CDR2 FYNNEI, per germline. Assay used: immunoSEQ multiplex PCR; TCRdb lists only in-frame clones, some missing. The table lists more than 50,000 clones, around 81% of them singletons. The sequencing used CD4+ or CD8+ T cells sorted from blood, collected in a trial of the OX40 agonist ivuxolimab. The sequence came from an adult with an advanced solid tumor such as melanoma, head and neck, liver or kidney cancer. The chain couples TRBV2 to TRBJ2-7, with 9 bases aligning to TRBD1. The CDR3 here is CASRGTRQTGDREYF. The CDR3 DNA reads as TGTGCCAGCAGGGGAACCCGACAGACAGGGGACAGGGAGTACTTC. Complete variable domain (other parts from reference TRBV2 and TRBJ2-7): EPEVTQTPSHQVTQMGQEVILRCVPISNHLYFYWYRQILGQKVEFLVSFYNNEISEKSEIFDDQFSVERPDGSNFTLKIRSTKLEDSAMYFCASRGTRQTGDREYFGPGTRLTVT.